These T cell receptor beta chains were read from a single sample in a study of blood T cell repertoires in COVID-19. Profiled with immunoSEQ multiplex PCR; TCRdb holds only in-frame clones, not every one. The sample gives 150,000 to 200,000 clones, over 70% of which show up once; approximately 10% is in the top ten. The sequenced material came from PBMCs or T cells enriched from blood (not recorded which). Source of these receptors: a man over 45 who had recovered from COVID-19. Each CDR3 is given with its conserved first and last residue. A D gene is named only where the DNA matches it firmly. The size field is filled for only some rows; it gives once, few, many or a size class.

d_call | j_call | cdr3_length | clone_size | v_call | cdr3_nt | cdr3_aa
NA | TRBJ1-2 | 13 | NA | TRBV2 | TGTGCCAGCAGTGGTGGACGAAGCGGGGGCTACACCTTC | CASSGGRSGGYTF
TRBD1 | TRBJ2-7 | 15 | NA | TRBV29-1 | TGCAGCGGCGTGGTTGGGACAGGGGGCTCCTACGAGCAGTACTTC | CSGVVGTGGSYEQYF
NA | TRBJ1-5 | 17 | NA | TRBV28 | TGTGCCAGCAGTCTCCTGACCGAGACAGTCCTCAATCAGCCCCAGCATTTT | CASSLLTETVLNQPQHF
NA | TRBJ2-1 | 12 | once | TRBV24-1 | TGTGCCACCAGTGACCCCAACAGGGTCGCGTTCTTC | CATSDPNRVAFF
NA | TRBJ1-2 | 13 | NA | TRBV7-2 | TGTGCCAGCAGCTTAGACAACAGCTATGGCTACACCTTC | CASSLDNSYGYTF
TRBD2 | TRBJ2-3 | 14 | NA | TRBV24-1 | TGTGCCACCAGCGATAGCGGGAACACAGATACGCAGTATTTT | CATSDSGNTDTQYF
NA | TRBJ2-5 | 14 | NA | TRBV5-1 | TGCGCCAGCAGCTTGAGTGGCAGCGGGGAGACCCAGTACTTC | CASSLSGSGETQYF
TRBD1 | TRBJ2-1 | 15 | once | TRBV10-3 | TGTGCCATTGCTCCAACAGGGGGCTGGTACAATGAGCAGTTCTTC | CAIAPTGGWYNEQFF
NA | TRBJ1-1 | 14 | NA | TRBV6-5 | TGTGCCAGCAGTCTAGGGACAACGAACACTGAAGCTTTCTTT | CASSLGTTNTEAFF
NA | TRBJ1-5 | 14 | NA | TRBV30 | TGTGCCTGGAGTGTACGGGGGAGAGATCAGCCCCAGCATTTT | CAWSVRGRDQPQHF
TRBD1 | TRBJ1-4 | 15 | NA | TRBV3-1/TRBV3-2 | TGTGCCAGCAGCCGGTTAGACAGGGGGAACGAAAAACTGTTTTTT | CASSRLDRGNEKLFF
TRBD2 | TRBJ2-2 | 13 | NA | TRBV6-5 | TGTGCCAGCGGGACTAGAGGGACCGGGGAGCTGTTTTTT | CASGTRGTGELFF
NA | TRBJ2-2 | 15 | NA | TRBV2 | TGTGCCAGCAGTGAAGAGACTATCCTCACCGGGGAGCTGTTTTTT | CASSEETILTGELFF
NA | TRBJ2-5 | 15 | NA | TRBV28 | TGTGCCAGCAGTTCTCTCCAGGGGTCGTCAGAGACCCAGTACTTC | CASSSLQGSSETQYF
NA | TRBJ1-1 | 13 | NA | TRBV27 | TGTGCCAGCAGCTACAGGGAGAACACTGAAGCTTTCTTT | CASSYRENTEAFF
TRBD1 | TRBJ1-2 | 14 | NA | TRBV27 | TGTGCCAGCAGCGACGGGACAGGGATCCCTGGCTACACCTTC | CASSDGTGIPGYTF
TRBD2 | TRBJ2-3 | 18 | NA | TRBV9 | TGTGCCAGCAGCGCGACTAGCGGGAGTCTTACTAGCACAGATACGCAGTATTTT | CASSATSGSLTSTDTQYF
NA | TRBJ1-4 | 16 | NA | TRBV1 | TGCACCAGCAGCCAAGATTCGAGGGAGGAAGACGAAAAACTGTTTTTT | CTSSQDSREEDEKLFF
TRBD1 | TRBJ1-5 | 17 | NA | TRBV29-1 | TGCAGCGTTGAGTCCGGGACAGATGAAATGGTCAATCAGCCCCAGCATTTT | CSVESGTDEMVNQPQHF
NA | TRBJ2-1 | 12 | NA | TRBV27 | TGTGCCAGCAGTTTCTCGGCAGGGGGGACGTTCTTC | CASSFSAGGTFF
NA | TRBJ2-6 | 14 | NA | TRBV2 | TGTGCCAGCAAACTTAGCTCTGGGGCCAACGTCCTGACTTTC | CASKLSSGANVLTF
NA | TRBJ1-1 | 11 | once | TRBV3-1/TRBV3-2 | TGTGCCAGCGGGCTGGGCCATCAACCTTTCTTT | CASGLGHQPFF
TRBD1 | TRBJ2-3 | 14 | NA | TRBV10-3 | TGTGCCATCAGTGAGGGGACAGATCGAGGTACGCAGTATTTT | CAISEGTDRGTQYF
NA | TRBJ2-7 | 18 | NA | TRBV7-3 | TGTGCCAGCAGCTTAACCGGCAGGGTGGTGGCCAGCTCCTACGAGCAGTACTTC | CASSLTGRVVASSYEQYF
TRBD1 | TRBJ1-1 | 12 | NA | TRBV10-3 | TGTGCCATCAGTGCCAGGGGGAGTGGGGCTTTCTTT | CAISARGSGAFF
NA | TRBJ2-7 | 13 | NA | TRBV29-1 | TGCAGCGCCTCGGGGAAGGGTGTCTACGAGCAGTACTTC | CSASGKGVYEQYF
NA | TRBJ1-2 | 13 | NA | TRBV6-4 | TGTGCCAGCAGTGAATCCGGGGGCTATGGCTACACCTTC | CASSESGGYGYTF
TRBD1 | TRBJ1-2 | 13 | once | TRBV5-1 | TGCGCCAGCAGCTCGACAGGGGGCTCTGGCTACACCTTC | CASSSTGGSGYTF
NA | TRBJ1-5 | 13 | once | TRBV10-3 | TGTGCCATCAGTGATCGGGGGAATCAGCCCCAGCATTTT | CAISDRGNQPQHF
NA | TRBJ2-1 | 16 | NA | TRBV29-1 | TGCAGCGTTGAAGATCTTAGGGGGGGCTTGCTCAATGAGCAGTTCTTC | CSVEDLRGGLLNEQFF
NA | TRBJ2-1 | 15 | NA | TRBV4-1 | TGCGCCAGCAGCCAAGTACGGGGTAGGTACAATGAGCAGTTCTTC | CASSQVRGRYNEQFF
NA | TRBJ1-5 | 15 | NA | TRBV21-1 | TGTGCCAGCAGCAAGCTGGACAGGACTTTACAGCCCCAGCATTTT | CASSKLDRTLQPQHF
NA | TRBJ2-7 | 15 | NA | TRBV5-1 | TGCGCCAGCAGCGCTGACAGGTCGACGTCCTACGAGCAGTACTTC | CASSADRSTSYEQYF
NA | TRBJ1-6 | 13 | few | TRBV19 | TGTGCCAGTAGGCTGATGCAGAATTCACCCCTCCACTTT | CASRLMQNSPLHF
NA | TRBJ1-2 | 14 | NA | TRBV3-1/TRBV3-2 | TGTGCCAGCAGCCAAGAGCCGGGTGTTTATGGCTACACCTTC | CASSQEPGVYGYTF
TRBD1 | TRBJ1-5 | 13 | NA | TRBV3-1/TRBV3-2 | TGTGCCAGCAGAGGGGACAGCTCCCAGCCCCAGCATTTT | CASRGDSSQPQHF
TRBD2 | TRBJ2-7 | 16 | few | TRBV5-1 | TGCGCCAGCAGCGTCAGGACTGGCGGGGGCTCCTACGAGCAGTACTTC | CASSVRTGGGSYEQYF
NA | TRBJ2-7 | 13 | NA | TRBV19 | TGTGCCAGTACCAATCAGGCTTCCTACGAGCAGTACTTC | CASTNQASYEQYF
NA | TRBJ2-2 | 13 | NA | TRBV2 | TGTGCCAGCAGTGAAGGGCGGACCGGGGAGCTGTTTTTT | CASSEGRTGELFF
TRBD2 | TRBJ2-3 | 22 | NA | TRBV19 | TGTGCCAGTAGTAAAGACCACCCGGGACTAGCGGGCCCTACTACTAGCACAGATACGCAGTATTTT | CASSKDHPGLAGPTTSTDTQYF
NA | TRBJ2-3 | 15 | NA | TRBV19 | TGTGCCAGTAGTATTATTAGGGGACTGACAGATACGCAGTATTTT | CASSIIRGLTDTQYF
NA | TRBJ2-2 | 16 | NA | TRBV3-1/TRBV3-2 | TGTGCCAGCAGCCAGGGTCGCGGACAGAACACCGGGGAGCTGTTTTTT | CASSQGRGQNTGELFF
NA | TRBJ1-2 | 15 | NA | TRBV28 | TGTGCCAGCAGTTTCTTGGGGGTAGGCGGGGATGGCTACACCTTC | CASSFLGVGGDGYTF
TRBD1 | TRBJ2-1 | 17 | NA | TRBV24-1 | TGTGCCACCAGCGATAATGGGAGGACAGGGAACTACAATGAGCAGTTCTTC | CATSDNGRTGNYNEQFF